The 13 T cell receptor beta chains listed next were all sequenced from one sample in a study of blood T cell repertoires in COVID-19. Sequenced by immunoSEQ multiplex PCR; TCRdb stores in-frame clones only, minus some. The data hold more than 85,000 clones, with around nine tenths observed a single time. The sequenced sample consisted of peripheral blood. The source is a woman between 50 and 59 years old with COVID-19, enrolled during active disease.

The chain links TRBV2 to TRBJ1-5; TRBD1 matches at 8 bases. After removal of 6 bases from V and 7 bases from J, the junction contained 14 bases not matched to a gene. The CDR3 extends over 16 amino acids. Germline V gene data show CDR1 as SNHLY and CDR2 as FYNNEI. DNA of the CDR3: TGTGCCAGCAGGGGACAGGTTTCTGGGGTCATGCAGCCCCAGCATTTT. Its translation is CASRGQVSGVMQPQHF.

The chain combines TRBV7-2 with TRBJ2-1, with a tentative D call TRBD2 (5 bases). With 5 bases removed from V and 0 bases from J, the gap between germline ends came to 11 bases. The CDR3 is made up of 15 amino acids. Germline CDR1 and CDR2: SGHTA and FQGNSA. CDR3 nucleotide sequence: TGTGCCAGCAGCAGAGAGGGTGTCTCCTACAATGAGCAGTTCTTC. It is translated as CASSREGVSYNEQFF. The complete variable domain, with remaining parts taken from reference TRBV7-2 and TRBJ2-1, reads GAGVSQSPSNKVTEKGKDVELRCDPISGHTALYWYRQSLGQGLEFLIYFQGNSAPDKSGLPSDRFSAERTGGSVSTLTIQRTQQEDSAVYLCASSREGVSYNEQFFGPGTRLTVL.

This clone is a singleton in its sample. CDR3 loop: CSVVQGGGNQPQHF. In DNA form, the CDR3 reads TGCAGCGTTGTACAGGGGGGAGGCAATCAGCCCCAGCATTTT. The V gene is TRBV29-1, the J gene TRBJ1-5; 8 bases are shared with TRBD1. CDR3 length: 14 amino acids. Trimming at V came to 4 bases and at J to 2 bases, leaving 4 bases not matched to a gene. Per the germline V gene, CDR1 is SQVTM and CDR2 is ANQGSEA.

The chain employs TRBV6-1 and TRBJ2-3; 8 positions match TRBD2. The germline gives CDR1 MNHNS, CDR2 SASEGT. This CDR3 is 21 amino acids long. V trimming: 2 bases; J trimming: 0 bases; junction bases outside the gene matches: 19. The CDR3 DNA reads TGTGCCAGCAGTGAACACCGAATAGTCACTAGCGGCTTCACTAGCACAGATACGCAGTATTTT. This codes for CASSEHRIVTSGFTSTDTQYF.

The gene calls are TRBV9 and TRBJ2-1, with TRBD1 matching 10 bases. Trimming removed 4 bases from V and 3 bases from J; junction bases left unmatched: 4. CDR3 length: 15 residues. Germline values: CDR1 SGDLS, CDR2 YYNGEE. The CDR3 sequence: CASSPGQGGYNEQFF. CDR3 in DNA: TGTGCCAGCAGCCCAGGACAGGGGGGCTACAATGAGCAGTTCTTC.

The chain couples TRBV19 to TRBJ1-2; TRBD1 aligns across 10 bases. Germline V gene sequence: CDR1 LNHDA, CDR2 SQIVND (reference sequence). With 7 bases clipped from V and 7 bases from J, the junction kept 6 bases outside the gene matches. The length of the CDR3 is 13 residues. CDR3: CASTHRDRGGYTF. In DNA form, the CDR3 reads TGTGCCAGTACCCACCGGGACAGGGGTGGCTACACCTTC.

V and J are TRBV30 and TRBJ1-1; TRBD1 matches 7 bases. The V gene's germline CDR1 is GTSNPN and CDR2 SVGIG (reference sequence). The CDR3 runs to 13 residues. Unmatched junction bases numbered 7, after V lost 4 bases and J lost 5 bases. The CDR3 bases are TGTGCCTGGAAAGAGGGGGCGCCGACTGAAGCTTTCTTT. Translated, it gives CAWKEGAPTEAFF. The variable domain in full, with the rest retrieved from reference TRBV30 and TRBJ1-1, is SQTIHQWPATLVQPVGSPLSLECTVEGTSNPNLYWYRQAAGRGLQLLFYSVGIGQISSEVPQNLSASRPQDRQFILSSKKLLLSDSGFYLCAWKEGAPTEAFFGQGTRLTVV.

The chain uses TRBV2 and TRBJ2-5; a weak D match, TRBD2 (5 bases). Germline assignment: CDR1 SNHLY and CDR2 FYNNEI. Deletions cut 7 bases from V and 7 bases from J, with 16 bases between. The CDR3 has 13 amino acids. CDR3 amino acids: CASTFGVPGTQYF. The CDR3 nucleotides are TGTGCCAGCACCTTCGGGGTCCCCGGGACCCAGTACTTC.

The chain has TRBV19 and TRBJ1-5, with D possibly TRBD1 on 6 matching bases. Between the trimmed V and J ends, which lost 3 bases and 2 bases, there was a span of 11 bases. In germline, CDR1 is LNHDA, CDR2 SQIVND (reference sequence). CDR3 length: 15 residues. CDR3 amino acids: CASSISEGGNQPQHF. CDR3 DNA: TGTGCCAGTAGTATTAGTGAGGGGGGCAATCAGCCCCAGCATTTT.

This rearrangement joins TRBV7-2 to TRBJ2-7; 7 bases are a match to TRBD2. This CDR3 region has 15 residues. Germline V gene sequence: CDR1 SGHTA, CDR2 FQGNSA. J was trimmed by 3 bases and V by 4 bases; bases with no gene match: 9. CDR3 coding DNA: TGTGCCAGCAGCTGGATTGGCGGGGGTGGCTACGAGCAGTACTTC. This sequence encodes CASSWIGGGGYEQYF.

The CDR3 bases are TGTGCCAGTAGAAAGGACAGGCTGGATTCACCCCTCCACTTT. Encoded protein: CASRKDRLDSPLHF. This chain links TRBV19 with TRBJ1-6, with TRBD1 identical over 7 bases. V lost 6 bases and J lost 8; bases outside the gene matches: 7. CDR3 length: 14 residues. Looked up from germline, CDR1 is LNHDA and CDR2 is SQIVND (reference sequence).

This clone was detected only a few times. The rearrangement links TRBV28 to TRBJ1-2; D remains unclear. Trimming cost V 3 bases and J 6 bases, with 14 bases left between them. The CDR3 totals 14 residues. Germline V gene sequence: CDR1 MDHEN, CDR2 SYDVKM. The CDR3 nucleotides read TGTGCCAGCAGTTTTGGGTTGGCGGTCAATGGCTACACCTTC. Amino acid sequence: CASSFGLAVNGYTF.

As DNA, the CDR3 is TGTGCCACCAGCAGGCTCCCGAGGACAGGGTCAGAGGACTATGGCTACACCTTC. Its protein product is CATSRLPRTGSEDYGYTF. The chain combines TRBV15 with TRBJ1-2; TRBD1 agrees at 8 bases. The CDR3 covers 18 residues. Germline lookup yields CDR1 LNHNV and CDR2 YYDKDF (reference sequence). Trimming removed 3 bases from V and 3 bases from J; junction bases left unmatched: 15.